This T cell receptor (beta chain) was captured in a study of blood T cells in healthy people across ages. Points from the study as a whole: Both higher diversity and more naive CD4+ cells marked long-lived donors when set against aged donors.

Germline lookup yields CDR1 SGHDN and CDR2 FVKESK. The CDR3 runs 16 residues. Trimming took off 0 bases at V and 0 bases at J, with 9 bases between the two ends. Points on this clonotype: The antigen is unknown.

Alongside a J-beta primer mix, a sample-barcoded 5' primer served in a second PCR lasting roughly 7 to 11 cycles. Any given sample supplied a minimum of 2.5 million CDR3-containing paired-end reads. TCRdb itself ran the 5' RACE reads through MiXCR, one entry per CDR3 protein. This table has about 680,000 distinct CDR3 sequences, roughly 49% appearing once. The clonotype comes from a woman in her sixties or seventies in good health. This chain links TRBV14 with TRBJ2-1; no definite D call. Sequencing used blood. CDR3 DNA sequence: TGTGCCAGCAGCCAAGATCTCAGCGTCTCCTACAATGAGCAGTTCTTC. Translated: CASSQDLSVSYNEQFF. The full variable domain, with the rest looked up from reference TRBV14 and TRBJ2-1, is EAGVTQFPSHSVIEKGQTVTLRCDPISGHDNLYWYRRVMGKEIKFLLHFVKESKQDESGMPNNRFLAERTGGTYSTLKVQPAELEDSGVYFCASSQDLSVSYNEQFFGPGTRLTVL.